A selection of T cell receptor beta chains follows, all from one sample in a study of shared clonotypes between healthy human individuals. Clones were sequenced by immunoSEQ multiplex PCR, and TCRdb holds only the in-frame ones, with some missing. The profile shows roughly 2.6 million clones, more than 80% of them singletons. Sequencing was performed on naive CD4+ T cells sorted from blood. Receptors were obtained from a man between 18 and 35 years old in good health. CDR3s include the opening cysteine and the closing phenylalanine or tryptophan. A D gene is named only where the DNA matches it firmly. Clone size is stated in some rows and not others, as once, few, many or a class when expanded.

clone_size: -; v_call: TRBV4-3; j_call: TRBJ2-7; d_call: TRBD2; cdr3_aa: CASSPRGREGSEQYF; cdr3_nt: TGCGCCAGCAGCCCTAGGGGGCGGGAGGGCTCCGAGCAGTACTTC
clone_size: -; v_call: TRBV6-4; j_call: TRBJ1-6; d_call: TRBD1; cdr3_aa: CASSDGTGGRSPLHF; cdr3_nt: TGTGCCAGCAGTGACGGGACAGGAGGACGTTCACCCCTCCACTTT
clone_size: -; v_call: TRBV6-1; j_call: TRBJ1-2; d_call: TRBD1; cdr3_aa: CASSGRDSGHYGYTF; cdr3_nt: TGTGCCAGCAGTGGACGGGACAGCGGGCACTATGGCTACACCTTC
clone_size: once; v_call: TRBV9; j_call: TRBJ2-1; d_call: TRBD2; cdr3_aa: CASSVDSGGYNEQFF; cdr3_nt: TGTGCCAGCAGCGTAGACAGCGGGGGTTACAATGAGCAGTTCTTC
clone_size: -; v_call: TRBV11-2; j_call: TRBJ2-2; d_call: TRBD1; cdr3_aa: CASSLTGVQDTGELFF; cdr3_nt: TGTGCCAGCAGCCTGACAGGGGTTCAGGACACCGGGGAGCTGTTTTTT
clone_size: -; v_call: TRBV5-4; j_call: TRBJ1-2; d_call: -; cdr3_aa: CASSSGRQNYGYTF; cdr3_nt: TGTGCCAGCAGCAGTGGCAGGCAAAACTATGGCTACACCTTC
clone_size: -; v_call: TRBV5-5; j_call: TRBJ1-1; d_call: -; cdr3_aa: CASRPQTGVNTEAFF; cdr3_nt: TGTGCCAGCAGGCCCCAGACAGGAGTTAACACTGAAGCTTTCTTT
clone_size: -; v_call: TRBV5-1; j_call: TRBJ2-7; d_call: -; cdr3_aa: CASSHDPSYEQYF; cdr3_nt: TGCGCCAGCAGCCACGACCCCTCCTACGAGCAGTACTTC
clone_size: -; v_call: TRBV9; j_call: TRBJ2-7; d_call: -; cdr3_aa: CASSPFGQTMTYEQYF; cdr3_nt: TGTGCCAGCAGCCCCTTCGGGCAGACGATGACCTACGAGCAGTACTTC
clone_size: -; v_call: TRBV30; j_call: TRBJ1-2; d_call: -; cdr3_aa: CAWTPLGGNYVGYTF; cdr3_nt: TGTGCCTGGACCCCTTTGGGGGGGAACTATGTCGGCTACACCTTC
clone_size: -; v_call: TRBV7-9; j_call: TRBJ2-3; d_call: -; cdr3_aa: CANSPSTGRPDPTDTQYF; cdr3_nt: TGTGCCAACAGCCCTTCGACGGGGCGCCCCGATCCCACAGATACGCAGTATTTT
clone_size: -; v_call: TRBV28; j_call: TRBJ2-7; d_call: -; cdr3_aa: CASSSSTTYEQYF; cdr3_nt: TGTGCCAGCAGTTCGTCTACTACCTACGAGCAGTACTTC
clone_size: -; v_call: TRBV25-1; j_call: TRBJ1-2; d_call: -; cdr3_aa: CASSEADEATNYGYTF; cdr3_nt: TGTGCCAGCAGTGAAGCAGATGAAGCCACTAACTATGGCTACACCTTC
clone_size: -; v_call: TRBV5-4; j_call: TRBJ2-5; d_call: TRBD1; cdr3_aa: CASSTGQGVQETQYF; cdr3_nt: TGTGCCAGCAGCACGGGACAGGGAGTCCAAGAGACCCAGTACTTC
clone_size: -; v_call: TRBV2; j_call: TRBJ1-1; d_call: -; cdr3_aa: CASSASPDRSEAFF; cdr3_nt: TGTGCCAGCAGTGCTTCCCCGGATAGGTCTGAAGCTTTCTTT
clone_size: -; v_call: TRBV5-1; j_call: TRBJ1-3; d_call: TRBD1; cdr3_aa: CASSTGQSSSGNTIYF; cdr3_nt: TGCGCCAGCAGCACGGGACAGTCAAGCTCTGGAAACACCATATATTTT
clone_size: -; v_call: TRBV9; j_call: TRBJ2-1; d_call: TRBD1; cdr3_aa: CASSALRDRGYNEQFF; cdr3_nt: TGTGCCAGCAGCGCACTCCGGGACAGGGGCTACAATGAGCAGTTCTTC
clone_size: -; v_call: TRBV19; j_call: TRBJ1-5; d_call: -; cdr3_aa: CASSRQSNQPQHF; cdr3_nt: TGTGCCAGTAGTAGACAGAGCAATCAGCCCCAGCATTTT
clone_size: -; v_call: TRBV7-2; j_call: TRBJ2-2; d_call: -; cdr3_aa: CASSLAVLNTGELFF; cdr3_nt: TGTGCCAGCAGCTTGGCGGTTTTGAACACCGGGGAGCTGTTTTTT
clone_size: -; v_call: TRBV6-6; j_call: TRBJ1-5; d_call: -; cdr3_aa: CASQGANQPQHF; cdr3_nt: TGTGCCAGTCAAGGGGCCAATCAGCCCCAGCATTTT
clone_size: -; v_call: TRBV11-2; j_call: TRBJ1-3; d_call: -; cdr3_aa: CASSGPARGTGNTIYF; cdr3_nt: TGTGCCAGCAGCGGCCCCGCGCGGGGTACCGGAAACACCATATATTTT
clone_size: -; v_call: TRBV14; j_call: TRBJ2-7; d_call: -; cdr3_aa: CASSQDRGLQYF; cdr3_nt: TGTGCCAGCAGCCAAGATCGGGGCCTGCAGTACTTC
clone_size: -; v_call: TRBV10-3; j_call: TRBJ1-4; d_call: -; cdr3_aa: CAISGSPGEEKLFF; cdr3_nt: TGTGCCATCAGTGGGTCACCGGGAGAAGAAAAACTGTTTTTT
clone_size: once; v_call: TRBV29-1; j_call: TRBJ1-4; d_call: TRBD1; cdr3_aa: CSVARDSGEKLFF; cdr3_nt: TGCAGCGTTGCCCGGGACAGCGGGGAAAAACTGTTTTTT
clone_size: -; v_call: TRBV19; j_call: TRBJ2-7; d_call: -; cdr3_aa: CASSEPGTVEQYF; cdr3_nt: TGTGCCAGTAGCGAACCGGGCACGGTCGAGCAGTACTTC
clone_size: -; v_call: TRBV2; j_call: TRBJ1-1; d_call: TRBD1; cdr3_aa: CASSEWVVGGGGTEAFF; cdr3_nt: TGTGCCAGCAGTGAATGGGTCGTAGGAGGGGGCGGCACTGAAGCTTTCTTT